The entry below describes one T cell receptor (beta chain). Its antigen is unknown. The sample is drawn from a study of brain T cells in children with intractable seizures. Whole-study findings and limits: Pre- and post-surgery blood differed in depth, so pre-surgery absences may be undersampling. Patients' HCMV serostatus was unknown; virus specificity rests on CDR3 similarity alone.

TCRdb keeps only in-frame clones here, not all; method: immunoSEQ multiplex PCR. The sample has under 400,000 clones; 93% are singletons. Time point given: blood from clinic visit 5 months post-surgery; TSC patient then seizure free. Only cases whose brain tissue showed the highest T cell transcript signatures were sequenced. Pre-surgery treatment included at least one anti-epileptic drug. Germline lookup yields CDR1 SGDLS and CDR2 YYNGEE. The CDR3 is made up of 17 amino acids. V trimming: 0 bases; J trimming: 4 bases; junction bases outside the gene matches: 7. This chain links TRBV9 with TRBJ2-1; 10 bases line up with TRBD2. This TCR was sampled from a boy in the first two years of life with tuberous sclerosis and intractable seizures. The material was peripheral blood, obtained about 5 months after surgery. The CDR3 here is CASSVGLGTSAYNEQFF. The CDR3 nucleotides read TGTGCCAGCAGCGTAGGATTAGGGACTAGCGCATACAATGAGCAGTTCTTC.